This passage covers 10 T cell receptor beta chains from one sample sequenced in a study of control samples from healthy donors and cancer patients. Sequenced by immunoSEQ multiplex PCR; TCRdb stores in-frame clones only, minus some. This sample has 57,000 or so clones, with about 90% found just once. Material for sequencing was PBMCs. The source of these receptors is a man aged 55 to 69 with colorectal cancer.

J is TRBJ1-5 and V is TRBV18; 7 nucleotides line up with TRBD1. Germline values: CDR1 KGHSH, CDR2 LQKENI. The CDR3 runs to 12 residues. Trimming took 4 bases from V and 9 from J; bases not matched to a gene: 3. For the CDR3, the DNA is TGTGCCAGCTCACTGGACAGGCCGCCCCAGCATTTT. Protein: CASSLDRPPQHF.

This rearrangement joins TRBV5-4 to TRBJ2-1; D is unresolved. The CDR3 has 15 amino acids. Trimming cost V 0 bases and J 6 bases, with 13 bases left between them. Germline CDR1 SGHNT, CDR2 YYREEE (reference sequence). The CDR3 nucleotides are TGTGCCAGCAGCTTGGGTGTCAGCATGGGCAATGAGCAGTTCTTC. Translated: CASSLGVSMGNEQFF.

The chain has TRBV4-3 and TRBJ2-1; D is ambiguous. Per germline, CDR1 LGHNA and CDR2 YSLEER. The CDR3 consists of 16 residues. V was shortened by 0 bases and J by 6 bases, with 15 bases between the two germline ends. In DNA form, the CDR3 reads TGCGCCAGCAGCCAAGATCGTCTACCCCCCGCCAATGAGCAGTTCTTC. Its translation: CASSQDRLPPANEQFF.

The chain carries TRBV11-3 and TRBJ1-2; 9 bases match TRBD1. Unmatched junction bases numbered 8, after V lost 2 bases and J lost 7 bases. Germline V lookup: CDR1 SGHNT, CDR2 YENEEA. CDR3 length equals 15 residues. In DNA form, the CDR3 reads TGTGCCAGCAGCTTAACCTCCGGGACAGGGTCTGGCTACACCTTC. Translation: CASSLTSGTGSGYTF.

This clone is termed medium-sized. The rearrangement joins TRBV7-9 to TRBJ1-4; TRBD1 might be the D (5 bases). CDR1 and CDR2 from the germline V gene are SEHNR and FQNEAQ (reference sequence). The CDR3 spans 16 residues. Trimming removed 5 bases from V and 0 bases from J, with 13 bases in between. CDR3 sequence (DNA): TGTGCCAGCAGCCCCGGGGGGGATCCAACTAATGAAAAACTGTTTTTT. Amino acids: CASSPGGDPTNEKLFF. Based on the CDR3 plus reference TRBV7-9 and TRBJ1-4, the full variable domain is DTGVSQNPRHKITKRGQNVTFRCDPISEHNRLYWYRQTLGQGPEFLTYFQNEAQLEKSRLLSDRFSAERPKGSFSTLEIQRTEQGDSAMYLCASSPGGDPTNEKLFFGSGTQLSVL.

This clone was picked up one time. The genes are TRBV10-3 and TRBJ2-7, with 8 bases lining up with TRBD1. Germline assignment: CDR1 ENHRY and CDR2 SYGVKD. V lost 2 bases, J lost 1 base, and 1 base stayed unmatched. This CDR3 contains 14 residues. This chain's CDR3 is CAISEGDRSYEQYF. The CDR3 DNA reads as TGTGCCATCAGTGAGGGGGACAGGTCCTACGAGCAGTACTTC.

Remarks on this clone: The sample contains more than one DNA sequence encoding this CDR3. The chain employs TRBV9 and TRBJ2-5, with D maybe TRBD1 (6 bases). Germline CDR1 and CDR2: SGDLS and YYNGEE. This CDR3 region has 12 residues. The V and J ends lost 3 bases and 4 bases respectively, with 7 bases between them. The CDR3 DNA is TGTGCCAGCAGCGGGGGGCTAGAGACCCAGTACTTC. This sequence encodes CASSGGLETQYF.

The chain carries TRBV3-1 (or the pseudogene TRBV3-2) and TRBJ2-3; the D is unclear. Germline-derived CDR1 and CDR2 are LGHDT and YNNKEL (reference sequence). With 0 bases removed from V and 5 bases from J, the gap between germline ends came to 15 bases. This CDR3 has 16 amino acids. CDR3 bases: TGTGCCAGCAGCCAAGAAGGGCGGTCTTGGGGAGATACGCAGTATTTT. Amino acid sequence: CASSQEGRSWGDTQYF.

The chain combines TRBV6-2 or TRBV6-3 with TRBJ1-5; no firm D call. Germline-derived CDR1 and CDR2 are MNHEY and SVGEGT. The V gene lost 5 bases and the J gene lost 2 bases, with 10 bases spanning the gap. The CDR3 length is 14 residues. DNA of the CDR3: TGTGCCAGCAGTGGGCCTAGAGGCAATCAGCCCCAGCATTTT. Protein product: CASSGPRGNQPQHF.

This chain links TRBV5-1 with TRBJ1-2, with 7 bases identical to TRBD1. After removal of 1 base from V and 0 bases from J, the junction contained 3 bases not matched to a gene. Germline CDR1 SGHRS, CDR2 YFSETQ. The CDR3 length is 15 residues. DNA of the CDR3: TGCGCCAGCAGCTTGACAGGGGACGCTAACTATGGCTACACCTTC. Its translation: CASSLTGDANYGYTF.